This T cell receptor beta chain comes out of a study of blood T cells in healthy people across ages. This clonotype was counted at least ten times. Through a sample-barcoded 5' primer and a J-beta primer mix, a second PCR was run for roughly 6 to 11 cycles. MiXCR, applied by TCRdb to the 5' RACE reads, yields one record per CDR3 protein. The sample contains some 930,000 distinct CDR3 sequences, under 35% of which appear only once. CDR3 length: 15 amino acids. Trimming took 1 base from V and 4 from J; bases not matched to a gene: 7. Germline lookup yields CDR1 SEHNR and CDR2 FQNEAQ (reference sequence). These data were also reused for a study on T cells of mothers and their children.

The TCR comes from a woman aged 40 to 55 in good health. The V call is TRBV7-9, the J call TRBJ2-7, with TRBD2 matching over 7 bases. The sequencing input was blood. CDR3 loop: CASSLGAGPTYEQYF. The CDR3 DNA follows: TGTGCCAGCAGCTTAGGAGCGGGACCGACGTACGAGCAGTACTTC.